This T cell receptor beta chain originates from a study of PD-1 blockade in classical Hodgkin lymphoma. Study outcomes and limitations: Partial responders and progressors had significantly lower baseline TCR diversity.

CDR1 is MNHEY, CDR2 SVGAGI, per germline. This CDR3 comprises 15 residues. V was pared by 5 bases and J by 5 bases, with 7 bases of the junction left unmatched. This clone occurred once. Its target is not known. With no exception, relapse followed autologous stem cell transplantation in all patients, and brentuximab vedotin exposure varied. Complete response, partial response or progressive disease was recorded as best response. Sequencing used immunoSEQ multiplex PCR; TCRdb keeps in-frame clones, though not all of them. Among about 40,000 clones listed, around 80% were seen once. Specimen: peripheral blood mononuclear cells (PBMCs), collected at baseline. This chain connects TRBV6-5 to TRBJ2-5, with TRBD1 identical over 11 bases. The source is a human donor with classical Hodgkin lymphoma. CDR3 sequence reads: CASSIRTGGKETQYF. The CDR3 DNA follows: TGTGCCAGCAGTATACGGACAGGGGGCAAGGAGACCCAGTACTTC.